Each of the 20 T cell receptor beta chains below was sequenced from the same sample in a study of T cell responses to AZD1222 COVID-19 vaccine. TCRdb keeps only in-frame clones here, not all; method: immunoSEQ multiplex PCR. The sample consists of 150,000 or so clones, about 91% of them appearing once. The material was peripheral blood, obtained on day 0 of AZD1222 vaccination. The receptors here all came from an adult in good health.

J is TRBJ2-7 and V is TRBV6-1; D not certain. Trimming pared 2 bases from V and 1 base from J, leaving 6 bases between. The CDR3 contains 13 residues. Germline CDR1 and CDR2: MNHNS and SASEGT. CDR3 protein: CASSELGSYEQYF. CDR3 sequence (DNA): TGTGCCAGCAGTGAACTAGGTTCCTACGAGCAGTACTTC.

The V call is TRBV20-1, the J call TRBJ2-5; perhaps TRBD2 as D (6 bases). Germline V lookup: CDR1 DFQATT, CDR2 SNEGSKA (reference sequence). With 3 bases removed from V and 4 bases from J, the gap between germline ends came to 18 bases. The CDR3 totals 15 residues. CDR3 bases: TGCAGTGCTAGTCCCCGTGTTAGCGGAAGAGAGACCCAGTACTTC. Amino acids: CSASPRVSGRETQYF.

The chain couples TRBV24-1 to TRBJ1-1; 9 bases align to TRBD1. Per the germline V gene, CDR1 is KGHDR and CDR2 is SFDVKD. The CDR3 sequence is 13 residues long. The ends lost 3 bases at V and 11 bases at J; junction bases unmatched: 6. The CDR3 here is CATSDPWTGAAFF. The CDR3 nucleotides read TGTGCCACCAGTGATCCATGGACAGGGGCGGCTTTCTTT.

The V gene is TRBV5-4, the J gene TRBJ2-7; 14 nucleotides match TRBD2. The germline V gene encodes CDR1 SGHNT and CDR2 YYREEE (reference sequence). Trimming at V came to 6 bases and at J to 2 bases, leaving 7 bases not matched to a gene. The CDR3 is 16 residues long. CDR3 in DNA: TGTGCCAGCACCCGACTAGCGGGAGGGAGGCCCTACGAGCAGTACTTC. Its translation is CASTRLAGGRPYEQYF.

The V call is TRBV11-3, the J call TRBJ2-3; 9 bases are a match to TRBD2. Germline trimming cut 0 bases from V and 2 bases from J; bases unmatched to any gene: 6. Germline V gene lookup returns CDR1 SGHNT and CDR2 YENEEA. This CDR3 is 17 amino acids long. CDR3 region: CASSLELLAGITDTQYF. In nucleotides, the CDR3 is TGTGCCAGCAGCTTAGAGTTACTAGCGGGTATCACAGATACGCAGTATTTT. Full variable domain (outside the CDR3, taken from reference TRBV11-3 and TRBJ2-3): EAGVVQSPRYKIIEKKQPVAFWCNPISGHNTLYWYLQNLGQGPELLIRYENEEAVDDSQLPKDRFSAERLKGVDSTLKIQPAELGDSAVYLCASSLELLAGITDTQYFGPGTRLTVL.

As concerns this clone: Different DNA sequences within this sample yield the same CDR3. This sequence joins TRBV2 and TRBJ1-6, with 8 bases aligning to TRBD1. The CDR3 covers 18 residues. V trimming: 8 bases; J trimming: 7 bases; junction bases outside the gene matches: 19. The germline V gene encodes CDR1 SNHLY and CDR2 FYNNEI. The CDR3 nucleotides are TGTGCCAGCGCGGGGACAGGTAGGGTCACCCGCCGGAATTCACCCCTCCACTTT. Protein: CASAGTGRVTRRNSPLHF.

The chain has TRBV11-3 and TRBJ2-7, with TRBD2 identical over 8 bases. CDR1 and CDR2 from the germline V gene are SGHNT and YENEEA. The V gene end was trimmed by 4 bases and the J gene end by 3 bases; junction bases not matched to a gene: 8. The CDR3 has 15 amino acids. The CDR3 region has the DNA TGTGCCAGCAGCTCCCAAATGACTAGCGACTACGAGCAGTACTTC. Translating gives CASSSQMTSDYEQYF.

This chain uses TRBV28 with TRBJ2-7, with 11 bases lining up with TRBD1. CDR3 size: 15 residues. Germline V lookup: CDR1 MDHEN, CDR2 SYDVKM. V trimming: 8 bases; J trimming: 4 bases; junction bases outside the gene matches: 10. The chain's CDR3 is CASARGQGALYEQYF. CDR3 coding DNA: TGTGCCAGCGCTCGAGGACAGGGGGCGTTATACGAGCAGTACTTC. The full variable domain, with the rest looked up from reference TRBV28 and TRBJ2-7, is DVKVTQSSRYLVKRTGEKVFLECVQDMDHENMFWYRQDPGLGLRLIYFSYDVKMKEKGDIPEGYSVSREKKERFSLILESASTNQTSMYLCASARGQGALYEQYFGPGTRLTVT.

The V call is TRBV28, the J call TRBJ1-2; TRBD1 matches 9 bases. The CDR3 totals 18 residues. V lost 5 bases to trimming and J lost 4 bases; unmatched junction nucleotides: 17. The V gene's germline CDR1 is MDHEN and CDR2 SYDVKM. The CDR3 reads CASSPTKAGTGITYGYTF. In nucleotides, the CDR3 is TGTGCCAGCAGTCCAACCAAGGCGGGGACAGGGATCACCTATGGCTACACCTTC.

The chain links TRBV12-5 to TRBJ2-1; 8 bases map to TRBD1. The CDR3 sequence is 14 residues long. J was trimmed by 9 bases and V by 6 bases; bases with no gene match: 10. Germline V gene lookup returns CDR1 LGHNT and CDR2 FRNRAP. CDR3 sequence (DNA): TGTGCTAGTGGCCGGTTGACAGGGGACTTTGAGCAGTTCTTC. Protein product: CASGRLTGDFEQFF. The full variable domain, rest sourced from reference TRBV12-5 and TRBJ2-1, is DARVTQTPRHKVTEMGQEVTMRCQPILGHNTVFWYRQTMMQGLELLAYFRNRAPLDDSGMPKDRFSAEMPDATLATLKIQPSEPRDSAVYFCASGRLTGDFEQFFGPGTRLTVL.

V gene TRBV7-9 combines with J gene TRBJ2-5; possible D gene TRBD2, 5 bases. Per germline, CDR1 SEHNR and CDR2 FQNEAQ (reference sequence). The CDR3 runs 13 residues. Trimming removed 7 bases from V and 4 bases from J, with 13 bases in between. This chain's CDR3 is CASTPVGVETQYF. CDR3 in DNA: TGTGCCAGCACCCCCGTCGGGGTAGAGACCCAGTACTTC.

The rearrangement uses TRBV5-6 and TRBJ1-1; D perhaps matches TRBD1 (6 bases). This CDR3 is built from 11 residues. Germline-derived CDR1 and CDR2 are SGHDT and YYEEEE. Deletions cut 3 bases from V and 11 bases from J, with 11 bases between. The CDR3 protein is CASSYRAGAFF. The CDR3 region has the DNA TGTGCCAGCAGCTACAGGGCCGGGGCTTTCTTT.

V and J are TRBV9 and TRBJ1-4; the D is unclear. This CDR3 contains 15 residues. Per germline, CDR1 SGDLS and CDR2 YYNGEE. The V gene lost 4 bases and the J gene lost 2 bases, with 12 bases spanning the gap. Here the CDR3 reads CASSISGSTNEKLFF. The CDR3 DNA is TGTGCCAGCAGCATTTCAGGTTCCACTAATGAAAAACTGTTTTTT. Looking up the rest from reference TRBV9 and TRBJ1-4 gives the full variable domain: DSGVTQTPKHLITATGQRVTLRCSPRSGDLSVYWYQQSLDQGLQFLIQYYNGEERAKGNILERFSAQQFPDLHSELNLSSLELGDSALYFCASSISGSTNEKLFFGSGTQLSVL.

The chain is built from TRBV18 and TRBJ2-5; D is unclear. Trimming stripped 3 bases from V and 1 base from J, with 3 bases between. The CDR3 contains 12 residues. The germline CDR1 and CDR2 sequences are KGHSH and LQKENI. CDR3 DNA sequence: TGTGCCAGCTCACCCTCCCAAGAGACCCAGTACTTC. It is translated as CASSPSQETQYF.

The chain links TRBV6-2 or TRBV6-3 to TRBJ2-4; the D gene could be TRBD1 or TRBD2 (5 bases each). Germline V gene sequence: CDR1 MNHEY, CDR2 SVGEGT. CDR3 length: 15 amino acids. The ends were cut back, 5 bases at V and 1 base at J, with 12 bases in the middle. CDR3 in DNA: TGTGCCAGCAGTCTAGATGGGGGTGCCAAAAACATTCAGTACTTC. Protein sequence: CASSLDGGAKNIQYF.

The chain joins TRBV2 to TRBJ2-7; possibly TRBD1 or TRBD2 for D (5 bases each). Trimming left V 7 bases short and J 0 bases short, with 19 bases between. Germline V gene lookup returns CDR1 SNHLY and CDR2 FYNNEI. The CDR3 extends over 16 amino acids. CDR3 sequence reads: CASKFPGTHRSYEQYF. The CDR3 bases are TGTGCCAGCAAATTCCCCGGGACCCATCGCTCCTACGAGCAGTACTTC.

The chain couples TRBV13 to TRBJ2-1; D is uncertain. Germline assignment: CDR1 PRHDT and CDR2 FYEKMQ (reference sequence). There are 15 residues in the CDR3. V was cut by 7 bases and J by 6 bases, with 19 bases left in between. CDR3 loop: CASTRGSRPTNEQFF. CDR3 nucleotides: TGTGCCAGCACCCGCGGCAGTCGACCCACCAATGAGCAGTTCTTC.

This rearrangement joins TRBV5-1 to TRBJ2-3; TRBD2 might be the D (6 bases). Germline lookup yields CDR1 SGHRS and CDR2 YFSETQ. There are 13 residues in the CDR3. Trimming took off 0 bases at V and 5 bases at J, with 7 bases between the two ends. Here the CDR3 DNA reads TGCGCCAGCAGCTTGGCGGGGGAAGATACGCAGTATTTT. Its translation is CASSLAGEDTQYF.

This chain connects TRBV6-5 to TRBJ2-1; TRBD2 agrees at 8 bases. CDR3 length: 12 residues. Per germline, CDR1 MNHEY and CDR2 SVGAGI. V was pared by 10 bases and J by 4 bases, with 3 bases of the junction left unmatched. The CDR3 spells CATRLAYNEQFF. DNA of the CDR3: TGTGCCACCCGACTAGCGTACAATGAGCAGTTCTTC.

This chain joins TRBV7-8 and TRBJ2-1, with 9 bases that match TRBD2. Trimming took 1 base from V and 9 from J; bases not matched to a gene: 10. CDR3 length: 16 amino acids. From germline, CDR1 is SGHVS and CDR2 FQNEAQ. CDR3: CASSLEISGSDVEQFF. CDR3 coding DNA: TGTGCCAGCAGCTTAGAGATTAGCGGGAGCGACGTTGAGCAGTTCTTC.